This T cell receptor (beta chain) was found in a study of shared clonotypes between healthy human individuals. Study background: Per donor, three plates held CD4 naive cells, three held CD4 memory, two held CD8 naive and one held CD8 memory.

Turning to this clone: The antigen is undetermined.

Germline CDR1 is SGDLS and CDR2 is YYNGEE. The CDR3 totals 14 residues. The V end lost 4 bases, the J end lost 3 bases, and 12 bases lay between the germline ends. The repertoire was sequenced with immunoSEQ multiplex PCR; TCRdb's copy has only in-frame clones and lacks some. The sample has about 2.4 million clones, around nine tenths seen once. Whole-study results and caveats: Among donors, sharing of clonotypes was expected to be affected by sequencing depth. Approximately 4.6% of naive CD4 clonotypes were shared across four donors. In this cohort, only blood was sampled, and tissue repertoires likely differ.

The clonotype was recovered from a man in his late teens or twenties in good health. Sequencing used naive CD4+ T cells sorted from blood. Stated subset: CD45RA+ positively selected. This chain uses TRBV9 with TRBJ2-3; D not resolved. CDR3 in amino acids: CASSLEVATDTQYF. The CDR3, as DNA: TGTGCCAGCAGCCTAGAGGTGGCGACAGATACGCAGTATTTT.